A selection of T cell receptor beta chains follows, all from one sample in a study of cytomegalovirus exposure and HLA in healthy donors. Sequencing was performed with immunoSEQ multiplex PCR; in TCRdb, only in-frame clones are kept and a portion is missing. Found here are around 130,000 clones, 85% to 90% of them singletons; the top ten hold about 3.7%. Sequenced input: PBMCs. The source of these receptors is a man younger than 45 in good health and CMV-seronegative. Both conserved end residues are part of each CDR3. A D gene is named only where the DNA matches it firmly. Expanded clones are given a class, and other clones once, few, many or no size at all.

>-|TRBV6-4|-|TRBJ2-3
TGTGCCAGCAGTGACGAGGCAGTCGGAGATACGCAGTATTTT
CASSDEAVGDTQYF
>-|TRBV29-1|-|TRBJ1-5
TGCAGCGTTGTCCAGGGCGATCAGCCCCAGCATTTT
CSVVQGDQPQHF
>TRBD2|TRBV15|-|TRBJ2-7
TGTGCCACCAGCAGACTCCTAGCGGGGGGGGTTGAGCAGTACTTC
CATSRLLAGGVEQYF
>TRBD1|TRBV5-5|-|TRBJ1-4
TGTGCCAGCAGCCGGGACAGGGCGGATGAAAAACTGTTTTTT
CASSRDRADEKLFF
>TRBD2|TRBV28|-|TRBJ2-3
TGTGCCAGCACCCATAGCGGGGGGGGCACAGATACGCAGTATTTT
CASTHSGGGTDTQYF
>TRBD1|TRBV4-1|once|TRBJ1-2
TGCGCCAGCAGCCAAGATAGTATTGTGGGGACAGGGCGAGCTAACTATGGCTACACCTTC
CASSQDSIVGTGRANYGYTF
>-|TRBV9|once|TRBJ1-5
TGTGCCAGCAGCGCTAATAGCAATCAGCCCCAGCATTTT
CASSANSNQPQHF
>-|TRBV11-3|-|TRBJ2-5
TGTGCCAGCAGCCAGACTAGGGGAGAGACCCAGTACTTC
CASSQTRGETQYF
>-|TRBV19|few|TRBJ2-3
TGTGCCAGTAGCGGGGTCAACGCAGATACGCAGTATTTT
CASSGVNADTQYF
>-|TRBV4-3|-|TRBJ2-2
TGCGCCAGCAGCCCCCCGGGGAGACACACCGGGGAGCTGTTTTTT
CASSPPGRHTGELFF
>TRBD1|TRBV10-1|-|TRBJ2-3
TGCGCCAGCAGTCCGGGACAGTGTTTGGAGTATTTT
CASSPGQCLEYF
>TRBD2|TRBV7-3|-|TRBJ2-3
TGTGCCAGCAGCTTATCTTTGGCGATAGCGGGGGGCCAGGGAGATACGCAGTATTTT
CASSLSLAIAGGQGDTQYF
>TRBD1|TRBV11-2|-|TRBJ2-1
TGTGCCAGCAGCTTAGGTAGGGGACAGGGTTACAATGAGCAGTTCTTC
CASSLGRGQGYNEQFF
>-|TRBV7-9|-|TRBJ2-1
TGTGCCAGCAGCTCCGGGATCCAGAACCGCAATGAGCAGTTCTTC
CASSSGIQNRNEQFF
>-|TRBV28|-|TRBJ2-6
TGTGCCAGCAGGTTGACTACGGGGGGCGGCTCTGGGGCCAACGTCCTGACTTTC
CASRLTTGGGSGANVLTF
>-|TRBV10-1|-|TRBJ2-4
TGCGCCAGCAGTTCAGGTGGGGGGACGAGTACCAAAAACATTCAGTACTTC
CASSSGGGTSTKNIQYF